This TCR beta chain was observed in a study of CD8 T cells in ankylosing spondylitis. Whole-study results and caveats: A motif of seven or eight highly homologous TCR beta variants was seen as apparently characteristic of ankylosing spondylitis blood. Clones linked to disease, bearing a CD8+ phenotype, were relatively rare in peripheral blood. The clones that were linked to disease were reported to be significantly enriched in matched synovial fluid samples from ankylosing spondylitis patients.

Libraries for TCR beta were made by quantitative 5'-RACE with molecular barcodes. Each CDR3 protein gets one entry after TCRdb re-called the 5' RACE reads with MiXCR. The data show about 69,000 distinct CDR3 sequences, about 5% seen once. The germline V gene has CDR1 MNHEY and CDR2 SVGEGT. The CDR3 runs 14 residues. With 2 bases removed from V and 1 base from J, the gap between germline ends came to 5 bases. This clonotype was observed many times. No antigen is known for it. The source material was blood, either unsorted or a sorted T cell fraction (not recorded which). The sequence was obtained from a male donor with ankylosing spondylitis or in good health (not recorded which). This chain joins TRBV6-2 or TRBV6-3 and TRBJ2-2, with no clear D. The CDR3 DNA reads TGTGCCAGCAGTTACAACAGGAACACCGGGGAGCTGTTTTTT. Its protein is CASSYNRNTGELFF.